Listed below are T cell receptor beta chains from one sample, sequenced in a study of shared clonotypes between healthy human individuals. Repertoires were generated with immunoSEQ multiplex PCR, while TCRdb's copy carries only in-frame clones and drops some. Here the sample spans about 2 million clones, roughly 96% being singletons. The sample consisted of naive CD4+ T cells sorted from blood. These receptor sequences come from a man aged 18 to 29 in good health. CDR3s include the opening cysteine and the closing phenylalanine or tryptophan. The D gene is left open where the match is weak. Not all rows give a size; the values are once, few, many and, for expanded clones, a class.

TRBJ2-7	TRBV5-1	TRBD1	NA	CASSFGQGAREQYF	TGCGCCAGCAGCTTCGGACAGGGGGCGAGGGAGCAGTACTTC
TRBJ1-1	TRBV7-9	TRBD1	NA	CASSFLRPGTGLNTEAFF	TGTGCCAGCAGCTTCTTGCGTCCCGGGACAGGGCTGAACACTGAAGCTTTCTTT
TRBJ1-3	TRBV11-2	NA	once	CASSLFQGSSGNTIYF	TGTGCCAGCAGCTTATTTCAGGGTAGCTCTGGAAACACCATATATTTT
TRBJ2-1	TRBV6-1	TRBD1	NA	CASSEVWQGVSEQFF	TGTGCCAGCAGTGAGGTGTGGCAGGGGGTGAGTGAGCAGTTCTTC
TRBJ1-1	TRBV7-6	NA	once	CASSPRYGVEAFF	TGTGCCAGCAGCCCCCGGTATGGGGTTGAAGCTTTCTTT
TRBJ2-7	TRBV11-3	NA	NA	CASSRYGLFYEQYF	TGTGCCAGCAGCCGATACGGACTTTTCTACGAGCAGTACTTC
TRBJ1-6	TRBV11-2	TRBD1	NA	CASSLVGQGNNSPLHF	TGTGCCAGCAGCTTAGTGGGACAGGGAAATAATTCACCCCTCCACTTT
TRBJ1-2	TRBV5-1	TRBD1	NA	CASSGVDRVNYGYTF	TGCGCCAGCAGCGGGGTGGACAGGGTTAACTATGGCTACACCTTC
TRBJ1-2	TRBV30	NA	NA	CAGMDYNYGYTF	TGTGCCGGGATGGATTATAACTATGGCTACACCTTC
TRBJ2-3	TRBV27	TRBD2	NA	CASRRRGIAGRSLGTDTQYF	TGTGCCAGCAGGAGGCGGGGAATAGCGGGACGATCCCTGGGGACAGATACGCAGTATTTT
TRBJ1-1	TRBV2	NA	NA	CASARGMNTEAFF	TGTGCCAGCGCTAGAGGGATGAACACTGAAGCTTTCTTT
TRBJ2-3	TRBV11-2	NA	NA	CASSLDPDSTDTQYF	TGTGCCAGCAGCTTAGATCCGGACAGCACAGATACGCAGTATTTT
TRBJ1-1	TRBV30	TRBD1	once	CAWKKTGAEAFF	TGTGCCTGGAAAAAGACAGGGGCTGAAGCTTTCTTT
TRBJ2-1	TRBV5-6	NA	NA	CASTGGGYNEQFF	TGTGCCAGCACAGGAGGGGGGTACAATGAGCAGTTCTTC